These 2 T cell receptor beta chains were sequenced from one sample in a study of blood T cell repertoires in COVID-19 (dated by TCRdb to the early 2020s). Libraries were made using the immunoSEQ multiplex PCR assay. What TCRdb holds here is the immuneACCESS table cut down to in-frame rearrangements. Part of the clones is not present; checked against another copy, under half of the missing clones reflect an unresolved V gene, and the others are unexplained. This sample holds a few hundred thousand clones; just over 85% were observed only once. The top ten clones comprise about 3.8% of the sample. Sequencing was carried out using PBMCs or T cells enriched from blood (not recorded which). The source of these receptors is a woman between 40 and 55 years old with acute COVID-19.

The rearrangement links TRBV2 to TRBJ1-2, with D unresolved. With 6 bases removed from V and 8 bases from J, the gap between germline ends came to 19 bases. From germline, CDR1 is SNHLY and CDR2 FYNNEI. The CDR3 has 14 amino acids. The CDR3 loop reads CASSLSGGKGGYTF. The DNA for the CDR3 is TGTGCCAGCAGCCTTTCTGGAGGGAAAGGGGGCTACACCTTC.

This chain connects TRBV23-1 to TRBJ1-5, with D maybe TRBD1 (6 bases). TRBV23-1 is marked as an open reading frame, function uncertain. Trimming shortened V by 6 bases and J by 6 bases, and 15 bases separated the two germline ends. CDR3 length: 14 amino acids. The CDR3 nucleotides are TGCGCCAGCAGCCAGTCAGGGGTAGGTCAGCCCCAGCATTTT. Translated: CASSQSGVGQPQHF.